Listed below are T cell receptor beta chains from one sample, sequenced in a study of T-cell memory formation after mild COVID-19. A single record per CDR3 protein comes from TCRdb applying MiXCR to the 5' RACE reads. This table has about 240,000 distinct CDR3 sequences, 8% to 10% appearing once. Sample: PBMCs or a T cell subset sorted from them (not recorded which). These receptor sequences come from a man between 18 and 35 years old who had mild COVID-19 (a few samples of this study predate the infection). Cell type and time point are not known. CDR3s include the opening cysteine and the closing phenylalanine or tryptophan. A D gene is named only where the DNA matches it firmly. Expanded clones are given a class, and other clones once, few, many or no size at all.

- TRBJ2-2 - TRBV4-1 CASSQDESGWAGELFF TGCGCCAGCAGCCAAGATGAGAGCGGGTGGGCCGGGGAGCTGTTTTTT
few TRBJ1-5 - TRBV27 CASGFSGADQPQHF TGTGCCAGTGGTTTTTCAGGGGCCGATCAGCCCCAGCATTTT
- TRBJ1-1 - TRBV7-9 CASSPRQPPRAFF TGTGCCAGCAGCCCACGGCAGCCCCCCAGGGCTTTCTTT
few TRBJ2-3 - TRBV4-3 CASSQESAGTQYF TGCGCCAGCAGCCAAGAATCGGCGGGTACGCAGTATTTT
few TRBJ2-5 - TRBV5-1 CASSTRLAAETQYF TGCGCCAGCAGCACCCGACTTGCGGCGGAGACCCAGTACTTC
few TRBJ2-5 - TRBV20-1 CSAGGGFAKGETQYF TGCAGTGCTGGGGGTGGGTTCGCCAAGGGAGAGACCCAGTACTTC
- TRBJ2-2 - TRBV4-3 CASSQGGQINTGELFF TGCGCCAGCAGCCAGGGGGGACAGATAAACACCGGGGAGCTGTTTTTT
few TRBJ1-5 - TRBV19 CASSMVGQPQHF TGTGCCAGTAGTATGGTAGGGCAGCCCCAGCATTTT
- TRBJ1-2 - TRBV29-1 CSVGGYTF TGCAGCGTTGGAGGCTACACCTTC
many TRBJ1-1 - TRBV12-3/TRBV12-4 CASFDGGATEAFF TGTGCCAGCTTCGACGGGGGTGCCACTGAAGCTTTCTTT
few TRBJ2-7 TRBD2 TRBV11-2 CASSLDLGGWEQYF TGTGCCAGCAGCTTAGATCTGGGAGGGTGGGAGCAGTACTTC
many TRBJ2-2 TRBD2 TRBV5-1 CASSYSGGQNTGELFF TGCGCCAGCAGCTATAGCGGGGGCCAGAACACCGGGGAGCTGTTTTTT
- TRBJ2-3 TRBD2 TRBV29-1 CSVATLAGGTDTQYF TGCAGCGTTGCAACTCTAGCGGGGGGGACAGATACGCAGTATTTT
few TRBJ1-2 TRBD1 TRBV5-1 CASSLDTTGGVRGYTF TGCGCCAGCAGCTTAGACACAACAGGGGGAGTACGAGGCTACACCTTC
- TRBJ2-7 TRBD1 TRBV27 CASSLFFLEGAEEYF TGTGCCAGCAGTTTGTTCTTCCTAGAGGGGGCTGAGGAGTACTTC
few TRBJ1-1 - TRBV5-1 CASSLDARQRNTEAFF TGCGCCAGCAGCTTGGATGCGAGGCAGAGGAACACTGAAGCTTTCTTT
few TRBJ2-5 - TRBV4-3 CASSQDAPPGETQYF TGCGCCAGCAGCCAAGATGCCCCCCCGGGGGAGACCCAGTACTTC
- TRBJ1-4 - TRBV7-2 CASSWRVGATNEKLFF TGTGCCAGCAGCTGGAGGGTGGGGGCAACTAATGAAAAACTGTTTTTT
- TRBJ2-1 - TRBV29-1 CSVTGQPQQFF TGCAGCGTTACTGGACAGCCTCAGCAGTTCTTC
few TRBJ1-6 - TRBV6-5 CATLSKGDNSPLHF TGTGCCACCTTGAGCAAGGGAGACAATTCACCCCTCCACTTT
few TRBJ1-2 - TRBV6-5 CASRQTGYYGYTF TGTGCCAGCAGACAAACAGGGTACTATGGCTACACCTTC
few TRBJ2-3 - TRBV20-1 CSARDAVDSLTDTQYF TGCAGTGCTAGAGATGCTGTGGACAGCCTCACAGATACGCAGTATTTT